This entry concerns a single T cell receptor beta chain. The sample comes from a study of blood T cell repertoires in COVID-19. Overall study context: Material from acute and convalescent COVID-19 was sourced from the United States, Italy and Spain. The analysed material was cDNA or gDNA that came from T cells, B-cell-depleted T cells, or PBMCs.

How the authors handled the data: The authors estimated nucleated cell counts from reference gene primer amplification. Data came from immunoSEQ multiplex PCR; TCRdb stores just in-frame clones and leaves some out. That table gives V, J and clone size, and the DNA gave D and trimming. The table shows around 100,000 clones, with approximately 90% occurring only once. This clonotype originated in a human donor in a cohort sampled during active COVID-19. Input material: peripheral blood.

CDR3 loop: CASSPGTGGSYEQYF. The CDR3 coding sequence is TGTGCCAGCAGCCCTGGGACAGGGGGTTCCTACGAGCAGTACTTC. V usage is TRBV3-1 (or the pseudogene TRBV3-2) and J usage is TRBJ2-7; the match to TRBD1 covers 11 bases. V lost 4 bases and J lost 1; bases outside the gene matches: 3. The length of the CDR3 is 15 residues. CDR1 LGHDT and CDR2 YNNKEL come from the germline V gene (reference sequence).